Here is one T cell receptor (beta chain) with its context. Its antigen remains unknown. Primers: 60 Vbeta forward and 13 Jbeta reverse. Clones were sequenced by immunoSEQ multiplex PCR, and TCRdb holds only the in-frame ones, with some missing. The sample data list roughly 55,000 clones. Trimming took 0 bases from V and 5 from J, leaving 10 bases between them. CDR1 and CDR2 (germline): ENHRY, SYGVKD. The CDR3 is 15 amino acids. This entry comes from a study of cytomegalovirus exposure and HLA in healthy donors. Overall study findings and caveats: About 87% or about 30% of the time was how often most TCR beta V segments were productive, according to an earlier analysis. A likely sequencing artifact accounted for one observed cluster of highly shared sequence variants. Evidence from a later analysis indicated that most CMV-associated TCR beta chains looked HLA-restricted.

This TCR derives from a man aged 50 to 59 in good health and CMV-seropositive. This chain connects TRBV10-3 to TRBJ1-4; D remains unclear. Specimen: PBMCs. CDR3 DNA: TGTGCCATCAGTGAGTCCCTATCCCCAAATGAAAAACTGTTTTTT. This sequence encodes CAISESLSPNEKLFF.